A single sample is the source of the 30 T cell receptor beta chains below, sequenced in a study of OX40 agonist ivuxolimab in advanced cancers. TCRdb's table, derived via immunoSEQ multiplex PCR, lists solely in-frame clones and lacks some. Here the sample spans some 74,000 clones, about 94% being singletons. The sequencing here drew on CD4+ or CD8+ T cells sorted from blood, taken in a trial of the OX40 agonist ivuxolimab. The receptors were sampled from an adult with an advanced solid tumor such as melanoma, head and neck, liver or kidney cancer.

The rearrangement uses TRBV29-1 and TRBJ2-3; 14 bases match TRBD2. Looked up from germline, CDR1 is SQVTM and CDR2 is ANQGSEA. CDR3 length: 16 amino acids. Germline trimming cut 7 bases from V and 7 bases from J; bases unmatched to any gene: 13. This chain's CDR3 is CSAKEGTSGGRHTQYF. As DNA, the CDR3 is TGCAGCGCAAAAGAGGGGACTAGCGGGGGCCGACATACGCAGTATTTT.

This rearrangement joins TRBV2 to TRBJ2-3, with 7 bases matching TRBD1. Trimming cost V 3 bases and J 11 bases; bases outside gene matches: 5. The CDR3 has 12 amino acids. The germline CDR1 and CDR2 sequences are SNHLY and FYNNEI. In DNA form, the CDR3 reads TGTGCCAGCAGTGACCTGGCAGGGGGGCAGTATTTT. Encoded protein: CASSDLAGGQYF. The full variable domain, its missing parts supplied by reference TRBV2 and TRBJ2-3, is EPEVTQTPSHQVTQMGQEVILRCVPISNHLYFYWYRQILGQKVEFLVSFYNNEISEKSEIFDDQFSVERPDGSNFTLKIRSTKLEDSAMYFCASSDLAGGQYFGPGTRLTVL.

As concerns this clone: A read error may account for a junction end that differs from germline. The chain couples TRBV11-2 to TRBJ2-4, with a possible D match to TRBD2 (6 bases). Germline V gene lookup returns CDR1 SGHAT and CDR2 FQNNGV. The CDR3 sequence is 14 residues long. CDR3 nucleotide sequence: TGTGCCAGTAGCTCGGGGGTAGCCAAAAACATTCAGTACTTC. This encodes CASSSGVAKNIQYF. Drawing the rest from reference TRBV11-2 and TRBJ2-4, the complete variable domain is EAGVAQSPRYKIIEKRQSVAFWCNPISGHATLYWYQQILGQGPKLLIQFQNNGVVDDSQLPKDRFSAERLKGVDSTLKIQPAKLEDSAVYLCASSSGVAKNIQYFGAGTRLSVL.

The chain employs TRBV6-5 and TRBJ1-1, with D unclear. The CDR3 contains 14 residues. V was shortened by 5 bases and J by 0 bases, with 10 bases between the two germline ends. Germline CDR1 and CDR2: MNHEY and SVGAGI. CDR3 sequence reads: CASSNLKVNTEAFF. CDR3 sequence (DNA): TGTGCCAGCAGTAACCTCAAAGTGAACACTGAAGCTTTCTTT.

The chain links TRBV27 to TRBJ2-7; 8 bases align to TRBD2. Germline CDR1 MNHEY, CDR2 SMNVEV (reference sequence). V shed 2 bases and J 5 bases; nucleotides not matched to a gene: 8. This CDR3 has 15 amino acids. This CDR3 is CASSLNREGLNEQYF. CDR3 nucleotide sequence: TGTGCCAGCAGTTTAAACCGGGAGGGTCTAAACGAGCAGTACTTC.

The chain is built from TRBV5-8 and TRBJ2-1; weak D call: TRBD1 (6 bases). V lost 4 bases, J lost 6 bases, and 14 bases lay in between. CDR1 and CDR2 (germline): SGHTS, YDEGEE. The CDR3 is 14 amino acids. The CDR3 coding sequence is TGTGCCAGCAGCGAGAGAGGGGGAGTCAATGAGCAGTTCTTC. Translating it yields CASSERGGVNEQFF.

This clone came up once. This sequence joins TRBV7-8 and TRBJ2-1; D is perhaps TRBD2 (7 bases). The CDR3 is made up of 14 amino acids. Deletions cut 5 bases from V and 9 bases from J, with 17 bases between. Germline V lookup: CDR1 SGHVS, CDR2 FQNEAQ. The CDR3 DNA sequence: TGTGCCAGCAGCCCTCAAGGGGGGGCAGGTGAGCAGTTCTTC. Residues: CASSPQGGAGEQFF.

The chain has TRBV4-1 and TRBJ2-7; TRBD2 matches 8 bases. V shed 0 bases, J shed 3 bases, and the junction held 1 base outside the gene matches. CDR1 MGHRA and CDR2 YSYEKL come from the germline V gene. The CDR3 is 14 amino acids. The DNA for the CDR3 is TGCGCCAGCAGCCAAGAGGCGGGGGGCTACGAGCAGTACTTC. Protein product: CASSQEAGGYEQYF.

The CDR3 sequence: CASSQERLAIRASLNTEAFF. CDR3 in DNA: TGCGCCAGCAGCCAAGAGAGGTTAGCCATTCGGGCCTCACTGAACACTGAAGCTTTCTTT. V is TRBV4-1 and J is TRBJ1-1; D gene ambiguous. Germline V lookup: CDR1 MGHRA, CDR2 YSYEKL. This CDR3 is 20 amino acids long. With 0 bases removed from V and 0 bases from J, the gap between germline ends came to 23 bases.

The chain uses TRBV20-1 and TRBJ2-3; D is possibly TRBD1 or TRBD2 (5 bases each). This CDR3 is 11 amino acids long. Trimming stripped 8 bases from V and 1 base from J, with 7 bases between. CDR1 DFQATT and CDR2 SNEGSKA come from the germline V gene (reference sequence). DNA for the CDR3: TGCAGTAGAGGGGGCACAGATACGCAGTATTTT. This translates into CSRGGTDTQYF.

V and J are TRBV28 and TRBJ2-3; weak D call: TRBD2 (6 bases). The V end lost 5 bases, the J end lost 0 bases, and 21 bases lay between the germline ends. The CDR3 is 18 residues long. Per the germline V gene, CDR1 is MDHEN and CDR2 is SYDVKM. CDR3 amino acids: CASSPLPGVAVSTDTQYF. The CDR3 bases are TGTGCCAGCAGTCCTCTCCCGGGGGTAGCGGTTAGCACAGATACGCAGTATTTT.

The CDR3, as DNA: TGTGCCAGCAGTTACCGGGGAAATGGCTACACCTTC. Its protein is CASSYRGNGYTF. This rearrangement joins TRBV27 to TRBJ1-2, with D unclear. V lost 4 bases and J lost 6, with 9 bases in between. There are 12 residues in the CDR3. Germline lookup yields CDR1 MNHEY and CDR2 SMNVEV (reference sequence).

The J gene is TRBJ2-7, the V gene TRBV7-2; tentative D call: TRBD1 (6 bases). Germline V gene sequence: CDR1 SGHTA, CDR2 FQGNSA. CDR3 length: 16 amino acids. V was shortened by 1 base and J by 7 bases, with 20 bases between the two germline ends. CDR3 sequence reads: CASSLVGWAEGEEQYF. The CDR3 coding sequence is TGTGCCAGCAGCTTAGTAGGCTGGGCAGAGGGGGAGGAGCAGTACTTC.

This clone was found once. The chain couples TRBV19 to TRBJ2-7, with D perhaps given as TRBD1 or TRBD2 (5 bases each). Trimming shortened V by 10 bases and J by 0 bases, and 13 bases separated the two germline ends. This CDR3 has 13 residues. Per the germline V gene, CDR1 is LNHDA and CDR2 is SQIVND (reference sequence). The CDR3 DNA is TGTGCCACCCTCTCAGGGAGCTCCTACGAGCAGTACTTC. This gives the protein CATLSGSSYEQYF.

This clone was detected once. The chain is built from TRBV19 and TRBJ2-7, with TRBD1 identical over 8 bases. The CDR3 has 15 amino acids. The V and J ends lost 3 bases and 2 bases, in that order; junction bases with no gene match: 6. Germline values: CDR1 LNHDA, CDR2 SQIVND (reference sequence). CDR3 DNA sequence: TGTGCCAGTAGTATCACCGGGACAGGCCCCTACGAGCAGTACTTC. Residues: CASSITGTGPYEQYF.

This clone was found once. The J gene is TRBJ1-5, the V gene TRBV7-9; 8 nucleotides agree with TRBD1. Germline V gene sequence: CDR1 SEHNR, CDR2 FQNEAQ (reference sequence). CDR3 size: 17 residues. V trimming: 3 bases; J trimming: 1 base; junction bases outside the gene matches: 8. The CDR3 spells CASSFGQGLESNQPQHF. The DNA for the CDR3 is TGTGCCAGCAGCTTTGGACAGGGACTTGAGAGCAATCAGCCCCAGCATTTT.

The chain is built from TRBV14 and TRBJ2-3; 9 positions agree with TRBD2. The CDR3 loop spans 13 amino acids. Germline assignment: CDR1 SGHDN and CDR2 FVKESK. J gave up 1 base and V 8 bases, and 1 base lay outside the gene matches. The CDR3 coding sequence is TGTGCCAGCGCGGGGGGGGGCACAGATACGCAGTATTTT. It yields the protein CASAGGGTDTQYF.

CDR3 sequence reads: CASSQESGWGSPLHF. The CDR3 bases are TGCGCCAGCAGCCAAGAGTCCGGGTGGGGTTCACCCCTCCACTTT. The chain joins TRBV4-1 to TRBJ1-6; D is unresolved. The CDR3 is 15 residues long. Per the germline V gene, CDR1 is MGHRA and CDR2 is YSYEKL. Trimming cost V 0 bases and J 9 bases, with 12 bases left between them.

This chain joins TRBV11-1 and TRBJ2-5; TRBD1 aligns across 7 bases. The J call may be mistaken, given a closer DNA end match to TRBJ2-7. Germline V lookup: CDR1 SGHAT, CDR2 FQDESV (reference sequence). The length of the CDR3 is 13 residues. CDR3: CASSQGTAYEQYF. The CDR3 nucleotides read TGTGCCAGCAGCCAGGGGACAGCCTACGAGCAGTACTTC.

The table lists this clone with a count of one. The CDR3 region has the DNA TGTGCCAGCAGCCCCCGGACCGGGACAGTTTACAATGAGCAGTTCTTC. Its translation: CASSPRTGTVYNEQFF. The genes are TRBV9 and TRBJ2-1, with 7 bases identical to TRBD1. V shed 4 bases and J 4 bases; nucleotides not matched to a gene: 11. CDR3 length: 16 residues. CDR1 and CDR2 (germline): SGDLS, YYNGEE.

In nucleotides, the CDR3 is TGCGCCAGCAGCCAAGCCTCAGATACGCAGTATTTT. This translates into CASSQASDTQYF. The chain is built from TRBV4-1 and TRBJ2-3; D is undetermined. V was cut by 1 base and J by 4 bases, with 3 bases left in between. The CDR3 contains 12 residues. In germline, CDR1 is MGHRA, CDR2 YSYEKL.

This rearrangement joins TRBV2 to TRBJ2-7; 7 bases are a match to TRBD1. Germline-derived CDR1 and CDR2 are SNHLY and FYNNEI. The trim removed 3 bases at V and 1 base at J, leaving 3 bases unmatched. This CDR3 comprises 14 residues. The CDR3 DNA reads TGTGCCAGCAGTGAGATGGGACAGTCCTACGAGCAGTACTTC. Translation: CASSEMGQSYEQYF.

V is TRBV19 and J is TRBJ2-7; D may be TRBD1 or TRBD2 (6 bases each). Germline values: CDR1 LNHDA, CDR2 SQIVND (reference sequence). The CDR3 contains 12 residues. This chain's CDR3 is CASGAYSYEQYF. The CDR3 DNA reads TGTGCTTCGGGGGCTTACTCCTACGAGCAGTACTTC.

The chain joins TRBV9 to TRBJ2-7, with D unresolved. Trimming removed 3 bases at V and 1 base at J, with 2 bases between. The CDR3 is 11 amino acids. The germline gives CDR1 SGDLS, CDR2 YYNGEE. This CDR3 is CASSESYEQYF. The CDR3 nucleotides are TGTGCCAGCAGCGAGTCCTACGAGCAGTACTTC.

CDR3 DNA sequence: TGTGCCTGGAGTGTCGGGATTAACTATGGCTACACCTTC. Protein: CAWSVGINYGYTF. This chain links TRBV30 with TRBJ1-2; D not certain. The length of the CDR3 is 13 residues. Trimming shortened V by 0 bases and J by 1 base, and 6 bases separated the two germline ends. Germline V gene data show CDR1 as GTSNPN and CDR2 as SVGIG (reference sequence). Full variable domain (missing parts from reference TRBV30 and TRBJ1-2): SQTIHQWPATLVQPVGSPLSLECTVEGTSNPNLYWYRQAAGRGLQLLFYSVGIGQISSEVPQNLSASRPQDRQFILSSKKLLLSDSGFYLCAWSVGINYGYTFGSGTRLTVV.

The rearrangement joins TRBV23-1 to TRBJ2-5; perhaps D is TRBD1 or TRBD2 (5 bases each). TRBV23-1 is known as an ORF, though its function is uncertain. V dropped 9 bases and J dropped 0 bases, with 17 bases sitting between them. This CDR3 has 15 amino acids. The chain's CDR3 is CASGDGAEYQETQYF. CDR3 nucleotide sequence: TGCGCCAGTGGGGACGGGGCGGAATACCAAGAGACCCAGTACTTC.

The chain has TRBV7-3 and TRBJ2-1; 7 positions match TRBD2. The germline CDR1 and CDR2 sequences are SGHTA and FQGTGA. The CDR3 totals 16 residues. Trimming at V came to 5 bases and at J to 2 bases, leaving 9 bases not matched to a gene. CDR3 sequence reads: CASSPQREAPYNEQFF. The CDR3 nucleotides read TGTGCCAGCAGCCCCCAACGGGAGGCTCCCTACAATGAGCAGTTCTTC.

CDR3 DNA: TGTGCCAGCAGCTTGAAAACAGGGGGAGAGACCCAGTACTTC. This translates into CASSLKTGGETQYF. This rearrangement joins TRBV5-6 to TRBJ2-5, with 8 positions matching TRBD1. This CDR3 is built from 14 residues. The V segment lost 1 base and the J segment 4 bases; nucleotides outside the gene matches: 3. Germline V gene sequence: CDR1 SGHDT, CDR2 YYEEEE.

The genes are TRBV7-9 and TRBJ2-5; 10 bases map to TRBD1. The end of the DNA is better explained by TRBJ2-7, so the J call may be wrong. This CDR3 has 15 residues. CDR1 and CDR2 from the germline V gene are SEHNR and FQNEAQ (reference sequence). The CDR3 DNA follows: TGTGCCAGCAGTTCGGGACAGGGGTTTTACGACGAGCAGTACTTC. Translating gives CASSSGQGFYDEQYF.

The chain uses TRBV25-1 and TRBJ2-3; D is possibly TRBD1 (6 bases). The germline V and J ends were trimmed by 2 bases and 10 bases, with 13 bases remaining between them. CDR1 and CDR2 (germline): MGHDK, SYGVNS. CDR3 length equals 13 residues. CDR3 nucleotide sequence: TGTGCCAGCAGTGAAACAATTACAGGGTCGCAGTATTTT. It specifies CASSETITGSQYF.